This entry concerns a single T cell receptor (beta chain). Its antigen is unidentified. The junction departs from the called germline gene at one end, perhaps through a read error. Both blood RNA, taken from unsorted whole blood, and germline DNA were extracted. The data derive from a study of tumor-infiltrating lymphocytes in primary liver carcinoma. Study observations and caveats: Left bulk and unsorted, the samples did not allow CD4+ and CD8+ repertoires to be compared.

The germline V gene encodes CDR1 SQVTM and CDR2 ANQGSEA. CDR3 length equals 15 residues. Reverse transcription of 500 to 650 ng total RNA with a constant-region primer produced TCR beta cDNA. Researchers made the TCR beta libraries by running three nested multiplex PCR rounds with slightly modified ARM-PCR. TRBV1-TRBV30 forward primers paired with a C-beta reverse primer were used in the first two PCR rounds, which ran roughly 9 cycles each. TCRdb redid the calling of the multiplex PCR reads with MiXCR, one entry per CDR3 protein. The sample yields fewer than 350,000 distinct CDR3 sequences, roughly two thirds seen once.

The rearrangement joins TRBV29-1 to TRBJ1-1; perhaps TRBD1 as D (5 bases). Sequenced: peripheral blood. This receptor was identified in a man in his forties with primary liver carcinoma and hepatitis B virus infection. CDR3 in DNA: TGCAGAGTTGCCCCAAAGTGGGGGATGAACACTGAAGCCTTCTTT. This encodes CRVAPKWGMNTEAFF.